Presented here are 28 T cell receptor beta chains from one specimen sequenced in a study of early T cells in non-severe SARS-CoV-2 infection. TCRdb analysed the 5' RACE reads with MiXCR anew, one entry per CDR3 protein. The sample consists of about 40,000 distinct CDR3 sequences, 5.8% of them appearing once. Specimen: whole blood. Receptor source: an adult who was a healthcare worker with PCR-confirmed SARS-CoV-2 infection or an uninfected control (not recorded which).

This clonotype has at least ten counts. The V and J genes are TRBV28 and TRBJ2-7; 12 nucleotides agree with TRBD1. Germline CDR1 reads MDHEN; CDR2 reads SYDVKM. The V gene end was trimmed by 7 bases and the J gene end by 7 bases; junction bases not matched to a gene: 8. CDR3 length: 14 residues. The CDR3 nucleotides are TGTGCCAGCACCCCGGGACAGGGGGCTTGGGAGCAGTACTTC. Translating gives CASTPGQGAWEQYF.

This clonotype was counted many times. The chain recombines TRBV7-2 with TRBJ2-1; 9 bases map to TRBD2. The CDR3 runs 16 residues. The J segment lost 13 bases and the V segment lost 0 bases, leaving 13 bases of the junction unmatched. CDR1 and CDR2 (germline): SGHTA, FQGNSA. The CDR3 DNA reads TGTGCCAGCAGCTTAGCAAGTGCGGGAGGGCCTCATTTTCAGTTCTTC. It codes for CASSLASAGGPHFQFF.

CDR3 bases: TGTGCCAGCAGCTTACCCGGGGGAGAGACCCAGTACTTC. This gives the protein CASSLPGGETQYF. This rearrangement joins TRBV7-9 to TRBJ2-5; perhaps TRBD2 as D (6 bases). The length of the CDR3 is 13 residues. Between the trimmed V and J ends, which lost 2 bases and 4 bases, there was a span of 8 bases. CDR1 SEHNR and CDR2 FQNEAQ come from the germline V gene (reference sequence).

This clonotype was recorded at least ten times. The chain employs TRBV11-2 and TRBJ2-1, with 9 bases that match TRBD2. Germline CDR1 is SGHAT and CDR2 is FQNNGV. The CDR3 consists of 15 residues. With 3 bases clipped from V and 1 base from J, the junction kept 1 base outside the gene matches. The CDR3 loop is CASSLAGGSYNEQFF. In nucleotides, the CDR3 is TGTGCCAGCAGCTTGGCGGGAGGGTCCTACAATGAGCAGTTCTTC. The full variable domain, completed using reference TRBV11-2 and TRBJ2-1, is EAGVAQSPRYKIIEKRQSVAFWCNPISGHATLYWYQQILGQGPKLLIQFQNNGVVDDSQLPKDRFSAERLKGVDSTLKIQPAKLEDSAVYLCASSLAGGSYNEQFFGPGTRLTVL.

This clonotype was seen at least ten times. V usage is TRBV5-1 and J usage is TRBJ2-6; D is possibly TRBD1 or TRBD2 (5 bases each). CDR3 length: 17 amino acids. Per germline, CDR1 SGHRS and CDR2 YFSETQ. Trimming took 6 bases from V and 0 from J, leaving 16 bases between them. The chain's CDR3 is CASTRDEAYSGANVLTF. The CDR3 coding sequence is TGCGCCAGCACCCGGGACGAAGCCTACTCTGGGGCCAACGTCCTGACTTTC.

This clonotype was observed a few times. This may come from a read error, since a much larger clone is one base off. This rearrangement joins TRBV3-1 to TRBJ1-1; D not certain. CDR3 size: 12 residues. Per germline, CDR1 LGHDT and CDR2 YNNKEL (reference sequence). CDR3 residues: CVASGGILEAFF. CDR3 DNA: TGTGTCGCGTCGGGCGGCATTCTTGAAGCTTTCTTT.

At least ten counts were recorded for this clonotype. This rearrangement joins TRBV10-3 to TRBJ2-7; D may correspond to TRBD1 or TRBD2 (5 bases each). CDR3 length equals 13 residues. Germline V gene lookup returns CDR1 ENHRY and CDR2 SYGVKD. Trimming pared 10 bases from V and 2 bases from J, leaving 15 bases between. This CDR3 is CATFRDGTYEQYF. CDR3 nucleotide sequence: TGTGCCACCTTCCGGGACGGGACCTACGAGCAGTACTTC.

This clonotype has only a few counts. J is TRBJ2-5 and V is TRBV7-8, with D possibly being TRBD1 or TRBD2 (6 bases each). The germline gives CDR1 SGHVS, CDR2 FQNEAQ. The CDR3 consists of 16 residues. V lost 2 bases and J 1 base, leaving 14 bases between the germline ends. As DNA, the CDR3 is TGTGCCAGCAGCTTACGGGGGCGGCCCAGCCAAGAGACCCAGTACTTC. Its translation is CASSLRGRPSQETQYF.

This clonotype was recorded at least ten times. This chain joins TRBV6-5 and TRBJ2-1; TRBD1 is a possible D gene (5 bases). Trimming cost V 2 bases and J 3 bases, with 8 bases left between them. This CDR3 has 14 residues. Germline CDR1 and CDR2: MNHEY and SVGAGI. CDR3 sequence: CASSYGQGYNEQFF. The CDR3 bases are TGTGCCAGCAGTTACGGGCAGGGCTACAATGAGCAGTTCTTC.

This clonotype was detected many times. The J gene is TRBJ1-4, the V gene TRBV12-3 or TRBV12-4; 9 positions match TRBD1. The V and J ends lost 5 bases and 7 bases, in that order; junction bases with no gene match: 8. The CDR3 has 15 amino acids. CDR3 nucleotide sequence: TGTGCCAGCAGTGCCGGACAGGGGAAGAGTGAAAAACTGTTTTTT. Its translation is CASSAGQGKSEKLFF.

This clonotype was observed many times. The rearrangement joins TRBV4-3 to TRBJ1-1; 9 nucleotides agree with TRBD1. This CDR3 region has 15 residues. Trimming removed 4 bases from V and 1 base from J; junction bases left unmatched: 4. Germline CDR1 reads LGHNA; CDR2 reads YSLEER. Here the CDR3 reads CASSLNRGQNTEAFF. Here the CDR3 DNA reads TGCGCCAGCAGCCTAAACAGGGGGCAGAACACTGAAGCTTTCTTT.

The sample holds a few counts of this clonotype. The chain couples TRBV6-5 to TRBJ2-7; D possibly matches TRBD1 or TRBD2 (6 bases each). This CDR3 contains 17 residues. Trimming pared 0 bases from V and 0 bases from J, leaving 15 bases between. From germline, CDR1 is MNHEY and CDR2 SVGAGI. The CDR3 sequence is CASSYSMPGAFSYEQYF. The CDR3 coding sequence is TGTGCCAGCAGTTACTCGATGCCGGGGGCTTTCTCCTACGAGCAGTACTTC.

Many counts were recorded for this clonotype. V and J are TRBV7-8 and TRBJ1-2; D might be TRBD1 (5 bases). Germline CDR1 reads SGHVS; CDR2 reads FQNEAQ. This CDR3 region has 17 residues. V was clipped by 4 bases and J by 4 bases, with 22 bases between them. CDR3 region: CASSSTPSTVPFYGYTF. The CDR3 bases are TGTGCCAGCAGCTCTACCCCGTCGACAGTTCCTTTCTATGGCTACACCTTC.

The chain recombines TRBV6-1 with TRBJ2-1; 8 bases are shared with TRBD2. There are 14 residues in the CDR3. Germline loops: CDR1 MNHNS, CDR2 SASEGT. V was clipped by 7 bases and J by 5 bases; unmatched bases: 7. Here the CDR3 DNA reads TGTGCCAGCACCCTGGGACTAGGAGACAATGAGCAGTTCTTC. Translation: CASTLGLGDNEQFF.

This clonotype was seen at least ten times. This sequence joins TRBV6-2 or TRBV6-3 and TRBJ2-3; TRBD2 agrees at 9 bases. The CDR3 has 14 residues. The V gene's germline CDR1 is MNHEY and CDR2 SVGEGT. V lost 10 bases and J lost 6; bases outside the gene matches: 11. The CDR3 DNA reads TGTGCCACCCTGATAGCGGGAGTATATGATACGCAGTATTTT. Protein sequence: CATLIAGVYDTQYF.

At least ten counts were recorded for this clonotype. The chain has TRBV20-1 and TRBJ1-1; 7 nucleotides align to TRBD1. Per the germline V gene, CDR1 is DFQATT and CDR2 is SNEGSKA (reference sequence). The CDR3 spans 12 residues. The junction had 6 bases not matched to a gene; V was cut back by 4 bases and J by 7 bases. CDR3 DNA: TGCAGTGCTACAGGGGGACAGCTTGAAGCTTTCTTT. Amino acids: CSATGGQLEAFF.

The chain couples TRBV11-1 to TRBJ2-3; TRBD1 is a possible D gene (6 bases). Germline-derived CDR1 and CDR2 are SGHAT and FQDESV (reference sequence). V was shortened by 5 bases and J by 3 bases, with 15 bases between the two germline ends. This CDR3 region has 15 residues. The CDR3 loop is CASSLTGMETDTQYF. The CDR3, as DNA: TGTGCCAGCAGCCTCACAGGGATGGAGACAGATACGCAGTATTTT.

This clonotype was seen ten or more times. The rearrangement joins TRBV10-3 to TRBJ2-5; 8 nucleotides line up with TRBD2. Germline lookup yields CDR1 ENHRY and CDR2 SYGVKD. Unmatched junction bases numbered 7, after V lost 3 bases and J lost 1 base. The CDR3 length is 16 residues. The CDR3 region is CAISDSRAGGQETQYF. The CDR3 bases are TGTGCCATCAGTGATTCCAGGGCGGGAGGCCAAGAGACCCAGTACTTC.

This sequence joins TRBV27 and TRBJ2-4; the D gene is possibly TRBD1 (5 bases). Trimming took 9 bases from V and 0 from J, leaving 18 bases between them. The germline V gene has CDR1 MNHEY and CDR2 SMNVEV (reference sequence). The CDR3 is 16 amino acids. CDR3 sequence: CASSLTIGAAKNIQYF. CDR3 nucleotides: TGTGCCAGTAGCCTAACCATTGGGGCAGCCAAAAACATTCAGTACTTC.

This clonotype was seen repeatedly, ten times or more. The chain couples TRBV18 to TRBJ2-5; 13 nucleotides agree with TRBD2. This CDR3 has 18 residues. The germline CDR1 and CDR2 sequences are KGHSH and LQKENI. After removal of 4 bases from V and 2 bases from J, the junction contained 10 bases not matched to a gene. In nucleotides, the CDR3 is TGTGCCAGCTCACTTCGACTAGCGGGGGGCCCGCCGCAAGAGACCCAGTACTTC. Its translation: CASSLRLAGGPPQETQYF.

The rearrangement joins TRBV2 to TRBJ1-3; 7 nucleotides align to TRBD1. The CDR3 sequence is 16 residues long. Trimming removed 2 bases from V and 0 bases from J; junction bases left unmatched: 4. Germline CDR1 SNHLY, CDR2 FYNNEI. The CDR3 coding sequence is TGTGCCAGCAGTGAACAGACAGGGAGCTCTGGAAACACCATATATTTT. The encoded protein is CASSEQTGSSGNTIYF. The variable domain in full, completed from reference TRBV2 and TRBJ1-3, reads EPEVTQTPSHQVTQMGQEVILRCVPISNHLYFYWYRQILGQKVEFLVSFYNNEISEKSEIFDDQFSVERPDGSNFTLKIRSTKLEDSAMYFCASSEQTGSSGNTIYFGEGSWLTVV.

This clonotype was picked up many times. The CDR3 region has the DNA TGCAGCCCTAACAGGGGGCTGTCCAATGAGCAGTTCTTC. This encodes CSPNRGLSNEQFF. The rearrangement uses TRBV20-1 and TRBJ2-1; TRBD1 aligns across 9 bases. The CDR3 is made up of 13 amino acids. Germline CDR1 and CDR2: DFQATT and SNEGSKA (reference sequence).

In this sample, this clonotype turned up many times. The chain is built from TRBV5-8 and TRBJ2-6, with D hard to call. Germline V gives CDR1 SGHTS, CDR2 YDEGEE. This CDR3 comprises 16 residues. Trimming stripped 4 bases from V and 4 bases from J, with 15 bases between. CDR3 sequence (DNA): TGTGCCAGCAGCCGGATCCGACATGCGGGGGCCAACGTCCTGACTTTC. Translation gives CASSRIRHAGANVLTF.

This clonotype was picked up a small number of times. The chain links TRBV5-1 to TRBJ2-2; D is perhaps TRBD1 (5 bases). Germline V lookup: CDR1 SGHRS, CDR2 YFSETQ. The CDR3 has 13 amino acids. V lost 3 bases and J 4 bases, leaving 7 bases between the germline ends. CDR3 sequence (DNA): TGCGCCAGCAGCTCGCAGGGCACCGGGGAGCTGTTTTTT. It translates to CASSSQGTGELFF.

This clonotype appeared a few times. V usage is TRBV28 and J usage is TRBJ2-4; maybe TRBD2 (6 bases). CDR1 and CDR2 (germline): MDHEN, SYDVKM. Trimming cost V 5 bases and J 0 bases, with 20 bases left between them. The CDR3 loop spans 18 amino acids. CDR3 sequence reads: CASSPPRAKGLAKNIQYF. CDR3 DNA: TGTGCCAGCAGTCCCCCCAGGGCCAAGGGACTAGCCAAAAACATTCAGTACTTC.

For this clonotype: This sequence may be a read error, since a much larger clone differs from it by one base. The rearrangement joins TRBV10-3 to TRBJ2-7; D assignment may be TRBD1 or TRBD2 (5 bases each). The CDR3 is 11 residues long. The V gene's germline CDR1 is ENHRY and CDR2 SYGVKD. CDR3 DNA: TGTGCCATCAGTGAGAGGGGAGAGCAGTGCTTC. This sequence encodes CAISERGEQCF.

At least ten counts were recorded for this clonotype. The chain carries TRBV5-1 and TRBJ1-1; D might be TRBD1 (6 bases). V was shortened by 4 bases and J by 4 bases, with 20 bases between the two germline ends. The CDR3 totals 16 residues. Germline CDR1 is SGHRS and CDR2 is YFSETQ. CDR3 amino acids: CASSRNQGRGFTEAFF. Written as DNA, the CDR3 is TGCGCCAGCAGCCGGAACCAGGGGAGAGGGTTCACTGAAGCTTTCTTT.

This clonotype was seen at least ten times. The V call is TRBV11-1, the J call TRBJ1-5; D uncertain. Germline V gives CDR1 SGHAT, CDR2 FQDESV (reference sequence). V was shortened by 2 bases and J by 7 bases, with 9 bases between the two germline ends. The CDR3 runs 13 residues. CDR3 nucleotide sequence: TGTGCCAGCAGCTTAAACAGTGGCCAGCCCCAGCATTTT. Encoded protein: CASSLNSGQPQHF. The full variable domain, with the rest looked up from reference TRBV11-1 and TRBJ1-5, is EAEVAQSPRYKITEKSQAVAFWCDPISGHATLYWYRQILGQGPELLVQFQDESVVDDSQLPKDRFSAERLKGVDSTLKIQPAELGDSAMYLCASSLNSGQPQHFGDGTRLSIL.